This T cell receptor (beta chain) was recorded in a study of somatic mutations in cytotoxic T cells in rheumatoid arthritis. TCRdb's copy holds only in-frame clones and misses some; the assay was immunoSEQ multiplex PCR. The profile covers around 16,000 clones, with just under 80% appearing a single time and 22% taken by the ten largest. Comment on this clone: What it binds is unknown.

General study results and limits: A rise in CD8+ clonality with age was seen in rheumatoid arthritis patients but not in healthy controls.

Germline V gene lookup returns CDR1 SGDLS and CDR2 YYNGEE. The CDR3 extends over 14 amino acids. V shed 6 bases, J shed 1 base, and the junction held 3 bases outside the gene matches. The TCR comes from an adult with rheumatoid arthritis. The V and J genes are TRBV9 and TRBJ2-5, with 10 bases aligning to TRBD2. The specimen was CD8+ T cells sorted from blood. The chain's CDR3 is CASNSGGSQETQYF. As DNA, the CDR3 is TGTGCCAGCAATAGCGGGGGGTCCCAAGAGACCCAGTACTTC.